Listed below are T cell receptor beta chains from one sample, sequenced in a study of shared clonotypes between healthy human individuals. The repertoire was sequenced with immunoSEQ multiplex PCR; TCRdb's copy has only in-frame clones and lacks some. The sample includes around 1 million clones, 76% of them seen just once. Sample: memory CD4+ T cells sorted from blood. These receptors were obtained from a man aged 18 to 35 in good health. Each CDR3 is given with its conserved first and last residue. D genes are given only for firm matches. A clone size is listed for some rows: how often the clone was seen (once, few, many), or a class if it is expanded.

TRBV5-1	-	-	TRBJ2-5	TGCGCCAGCAGCTTGGGGGTCCTCCGGGAGACCCAGTACTTC	CASSLGVLRETQYF
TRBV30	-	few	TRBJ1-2	TGTGCCTGGAACGCGGACGGGAACTATGGCTACACCTTC	CAWNADGNYGYTF
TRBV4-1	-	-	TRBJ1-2	TGCGCCAGCAGCCAAGATCACTCAGGCGGTAGTAACTATGGCTACACCTTC	CASSQDHSGGSNYGYTF
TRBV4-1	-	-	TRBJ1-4	TGCGCCAGCAGCCAAGAGGGGGCTGGGAATGAAAAACTGTTTTTT	CASSQEGAGNEKLFF
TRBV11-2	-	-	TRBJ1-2	TGTGCCAGCAGCTTAGGGCAGGCCTATGGCTACACCTTC	CASSLGQAYGYTF
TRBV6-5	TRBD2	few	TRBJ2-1	TGTGCCAGCAGTTTGAGTGGACTAGCGGGAGATGAGCAGTTCTTC	CASSLSGLAGDEQFF
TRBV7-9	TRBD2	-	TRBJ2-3	TGTGCCAGCAGCTTAGTTGGGAGCGGGATCACGGATACGCAGTATTTT	CASSLVGSGITDTQYF
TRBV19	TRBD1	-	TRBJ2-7	TGTGCCACCAGACTGGACAGGGTCTCCTACGAGCAGTACTTC	CATRLDRVSYEQYF
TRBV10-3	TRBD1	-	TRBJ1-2	TGTGCCATCAGTGTATCCGGGACAGGGGGTTACACCTTC	CAISVSGTGGYTF
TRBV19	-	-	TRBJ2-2	TGTGCCAGTAGTAGGCAGGGAGGCCCCGGGGAGCTGTTTTTT	CASSRQGGPGELFF